These 10 T cell receptor beta chains were sequenced from one sample in a study of shared clonotypes between healthy human individuals. Some clones are missing from TCRdb's copy, which holds only in-frame ones; the method was immunoSEQ multiplex PCR. Of about 2.1 million clones detected, about 93% appear once; the ten largest clones hold about 1.7%. CD45RO-negative CD8 cells positively selected for CCR7 made up the naive population, which excluded terminally differentiated effector memory CD45RA+ cells. Material: naive CD8+ T cells from PBMCs. These receptors were collected from a man aged 18 to 29 in good health. Some clones in this sample may be carry-over from other donors' samples.

The chain recombines TRBV27 with TRBJ1-2; 7 bases agree with TRBD1. Unmatched junction bases numbered 13, after V lost 7 bases and J lost 5 bases. The germline V gene has CDR1 MNHEY and CDR2 SMNVEV (reference sequence). The CDR3 covers 15 residues. The CDR3 sequence is CASIGRTGTDYGYTF. The CDR3 nucleotides read TGTGCCAGCATTGGGCGAACGGGGACAGATTATGGCTACACCTTC.

Details on this clone: A read error may account for a junction end that differs from germline. V is TRBV10-3 and J is TRBJ2-7, with 8 positions matching TRBD1. Germline assignment: CDR1 ENHRY and CDR2 SYGVKD. This CDR3 contains 11 residues. This CDR3 is CAVRGLYEQYF. In DNA form, the CDR3 reads TGTGCCGTCAGGGGGCTTTACGAGCAGTACTTC.

CDR3 protein: CSALSYEQYF. CDR3 coding DNA: TGCAGTGCTTTATCCTACGAGCAGTACTTC. The V gene is TRBV20-1, the J gene TRBJ2-7; D is undetermined. Germline CDR1 DFQATT, CDR2 SNEGSKA (reference sequence). This CDR3 is 10 amino acids long. Trimming shortened V by 5 bases and J by 1 base, and 3 bases separated the two germline ends.

The CDR3: CASSQEGPGRGPGNTIYF. The CDR3 DNA follows: TGCGCCAGCAGCCAAGAAGGGCCTGGGAGGGGGCCTGGAAACACCATATATTTT. The chain carries TRBV4-1 and TRBJ1-3, with 7 bases fitting TRBD1. With 0 bases clipped from V and 2 bases from J, the junction kept 10 bases outside the gene matches. The germline V gene has CDR1 MGHRA and CDR2 YSYEKL. CDR3 length equals 18 residues.

J is TRBJ2-1 and V is TRBV19, with D unclear. The CDR3 sequence is 15 residues long. V was pared by 4 bases and J by 0 bases, with 10 bases between. Germline V CDR1 and CDR2: LNHDA, SQIVND (reference sequence). The CDR3 loop is CASSSRASSYNEQFF. The DNA of the CDR3 is TGTGCCAGTAGTAGTCGGGCCAGCTCCTACAATGAGCAGTTCTTC.

This clone was seen only once. The genes are TRBV11-2 and TRBJ1-5; 7 bases fit TRBD1. Unmatched junction bases numbered 9, after V lost 0 bases and J lost 7 bases. Per the germline V gene, CDR1 is SGHAT and CDR2 is FQNNGV. There are 16 residues in the CDR3. CDR3 in amino acids: CASSLDTGAGAQPQHF. The CDR3 nucleotides are TGTGCCAGCAGCTTAGATACAGGGGCCGGGGCCCAGCCCCAGCATTTT.

This chain links TRBV5-1 with TRBJ2-3; no firm D call. Germline lookup yields CDR1 SGHRS and CDR2 YFSETQ. The CDR3 has 13 amino acids. The ends were cut back, 5 bases at V and 4 bases at J, with 11 bases in the middle. The CDR3: CASSSLFADTQYF. CDR3 DNA sequence: TGCGCCAGCAGTTCGCTTTTCGCAGATACGCAGTATTTT.

With respect to this clone: Other DNA sequences within the sample encode an identical CDR3. The gene calls are TRBV27 and TRBJ2-7, with unresolved D. In germline, CDR1 is MNHEY, CDR2 SMNVEV (reference sequence). V dropped 5 bases and J dropped 3 bases, with 11 bases sitting between them. The CDR3 is made up of 13 amino acids. In nucleotides, the CDR3 is TGTGCCAGCAGTCTCTCGACCCGCTACGAGCAGTACTTC. Translating it yields CASSLSTRYEQYF.

The rearrangement joins TRBV25-1 to TRBJ2-1, with D possibly matching TRBD2 (6 bases). Trimming cost V 7 bases and J 7 bases, with 23 bases left between them. Germline CDR1 reads MGHDK; CDR2 reads SYGVNS. This CDR3 region has 16 residues. DNA of the CDR3: TGTGCCAGCACCAAAGGGGTATCGGGAGAGGTTAATGAGCAGTTCTTC. The encoded protein is CASTKGVSGEVNEQFF. Full variable domain (missing parts from reference TRBV25-1 and TRBJ2-1): EADIYQTPRYLVIGTGKKITLECSQTMGHDKMYWYQQDPGMELHLIHYSYGVNSTEKGDLSSESTVSRIRTEHFPLTLESARPSHTSQYLCASTKGVSGEVNEQFFGPGTRLTVL.

The chain couples TRBV11-2 to TRBJ1-4; possible D gene TRBD1, 5 bases. The CDR3 has 15 residues. From germline, CDR1 is SGHAT and CDR2 FQNNGV. Trimming pared 2 bases from V and 5 bases from J, leaving 12 bases between. The CDR3 DNA follows: TGTGCCAGCAGCTTATTGGAGGGGACCAATGAAAAACTGTTTTTT. Protein: CASSLLEGTNEKLFF.